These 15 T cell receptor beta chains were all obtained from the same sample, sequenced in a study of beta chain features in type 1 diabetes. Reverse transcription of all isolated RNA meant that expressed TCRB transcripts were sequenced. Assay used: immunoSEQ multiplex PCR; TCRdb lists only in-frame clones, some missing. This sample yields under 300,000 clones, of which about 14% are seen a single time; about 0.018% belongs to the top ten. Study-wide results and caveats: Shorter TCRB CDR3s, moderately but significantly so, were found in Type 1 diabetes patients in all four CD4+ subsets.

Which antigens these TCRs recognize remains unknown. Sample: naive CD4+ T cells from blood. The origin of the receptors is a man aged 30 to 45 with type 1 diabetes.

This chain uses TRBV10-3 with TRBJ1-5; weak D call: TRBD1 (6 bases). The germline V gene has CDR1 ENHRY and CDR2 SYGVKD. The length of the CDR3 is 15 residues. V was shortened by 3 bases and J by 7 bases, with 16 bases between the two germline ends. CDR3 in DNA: TGTGCCATCAGTGATAGTTTGACAGGCGAACAGCCCCAGCATTTT. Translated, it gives CAISDSLTGEQPQHF.

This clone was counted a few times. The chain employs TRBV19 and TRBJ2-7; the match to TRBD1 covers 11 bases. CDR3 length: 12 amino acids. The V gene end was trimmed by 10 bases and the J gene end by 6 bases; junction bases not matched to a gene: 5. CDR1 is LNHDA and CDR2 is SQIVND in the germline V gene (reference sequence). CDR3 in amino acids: CATGQGAGEQYF. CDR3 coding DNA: TGTGCCACTGGACAGGGGGCGGGCGAGCAGTACTTC.

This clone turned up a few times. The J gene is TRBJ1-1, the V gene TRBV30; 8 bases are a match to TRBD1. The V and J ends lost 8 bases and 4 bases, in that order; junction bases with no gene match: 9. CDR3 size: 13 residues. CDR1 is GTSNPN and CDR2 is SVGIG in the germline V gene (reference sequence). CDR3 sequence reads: CAGGQGEGTEAFF. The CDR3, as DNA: TGTGCCGGCGGACAGGGTGAGGGCACTGAAGCTTTCTTT. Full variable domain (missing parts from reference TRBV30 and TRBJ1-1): SQTIHQWPATLVQPVGSPLSLECTVEGTSNPNLYWYRQAAGRGLQLLFYSVGIGQISSEVPQNLSASRPQDRQFILSSKKLLLSDSGFYLCAGGQGEGTEAFFGQGTRLTVV.

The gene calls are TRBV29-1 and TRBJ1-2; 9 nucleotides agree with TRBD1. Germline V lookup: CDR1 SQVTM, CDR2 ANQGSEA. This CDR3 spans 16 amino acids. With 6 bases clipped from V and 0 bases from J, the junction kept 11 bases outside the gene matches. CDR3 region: CSVASGTGSANYGYTF. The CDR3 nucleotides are TGCAGCGTAGCCTCCGGGACAGGGTCAGCTAACTATGGCTACACCTTC. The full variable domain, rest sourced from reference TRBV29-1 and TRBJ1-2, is SAVISQKPSRDICQRGTSLTIQCQVDSQVTMMFWYRQQPGQSLTLIATANQGSEATYESGFVIDKFPISRPNLTFSTLTVSNMSPEDSSIYLCSVASGTGSANYGYTFGSGTRLTVV.

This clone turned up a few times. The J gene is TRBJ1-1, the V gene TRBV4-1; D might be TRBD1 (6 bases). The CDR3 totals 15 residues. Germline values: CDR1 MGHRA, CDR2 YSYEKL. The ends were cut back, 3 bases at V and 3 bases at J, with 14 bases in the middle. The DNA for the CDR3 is TGCGCCAGCAGCCACGTGGGACAAGGGGACACTGAAGCTTTCTTT. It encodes CASSHVGQGDTEAFF.

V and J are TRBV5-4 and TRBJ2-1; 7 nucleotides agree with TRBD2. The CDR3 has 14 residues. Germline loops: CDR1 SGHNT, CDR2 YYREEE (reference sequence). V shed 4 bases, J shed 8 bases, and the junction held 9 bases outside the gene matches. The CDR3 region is CASSLGLEADEQFF. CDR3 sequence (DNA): TGTGCCAGCAGCCTTGGACTAGAGGCCGATGAGCAGTTCTTC.

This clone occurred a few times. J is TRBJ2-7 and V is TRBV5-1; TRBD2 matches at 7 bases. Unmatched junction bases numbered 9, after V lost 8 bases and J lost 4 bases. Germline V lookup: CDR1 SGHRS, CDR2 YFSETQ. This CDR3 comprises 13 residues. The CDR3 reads CASGGREGYEQYF. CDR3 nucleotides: TGCGCCAGTGGAGGGAGGGAAGGATACGAGCAGTACTTC.

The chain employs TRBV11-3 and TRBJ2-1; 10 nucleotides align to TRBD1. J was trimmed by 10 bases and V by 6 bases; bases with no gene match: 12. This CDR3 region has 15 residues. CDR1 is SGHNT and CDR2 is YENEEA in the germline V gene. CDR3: CASRRTRDRGGEQFF. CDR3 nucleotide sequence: TGTGCCAGCAGGCGGACCAGGGACAGGGGAGGAGAGCAGTTCTTC.

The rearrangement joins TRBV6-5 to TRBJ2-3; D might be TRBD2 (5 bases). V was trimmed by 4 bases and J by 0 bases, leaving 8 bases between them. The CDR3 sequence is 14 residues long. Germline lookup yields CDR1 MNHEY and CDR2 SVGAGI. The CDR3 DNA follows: TGTGCCAGCAGTTTTCGGACTAGCACAGATACGCAGTATTTT. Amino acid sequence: CASSFRTSTDTQYF.

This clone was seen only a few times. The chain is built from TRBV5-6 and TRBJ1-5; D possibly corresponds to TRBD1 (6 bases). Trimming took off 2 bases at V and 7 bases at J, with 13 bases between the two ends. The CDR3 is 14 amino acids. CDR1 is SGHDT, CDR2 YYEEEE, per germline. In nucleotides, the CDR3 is TGTGCCAGCAGCTTTGGACAGCGTGACCAGCCCCAGCATTTT. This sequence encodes CASSFGQRDQPQHF.

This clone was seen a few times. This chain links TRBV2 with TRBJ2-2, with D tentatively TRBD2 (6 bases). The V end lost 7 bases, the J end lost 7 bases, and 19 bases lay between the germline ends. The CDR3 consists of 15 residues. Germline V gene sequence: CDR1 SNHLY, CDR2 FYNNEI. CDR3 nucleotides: TGTGCCAGCAACCAACTAGCTCCGGAGTTCGGGGAGCTGTTTTTT. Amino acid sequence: CASNQLAPEFGELFF.

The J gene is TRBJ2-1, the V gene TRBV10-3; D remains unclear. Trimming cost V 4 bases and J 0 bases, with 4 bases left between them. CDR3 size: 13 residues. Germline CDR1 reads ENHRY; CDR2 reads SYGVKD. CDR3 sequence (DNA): TGTGCCATCAGTGGCGGCTCCTACAATGAGCAGTTCTTC. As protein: CAISGGSYNEQFF.

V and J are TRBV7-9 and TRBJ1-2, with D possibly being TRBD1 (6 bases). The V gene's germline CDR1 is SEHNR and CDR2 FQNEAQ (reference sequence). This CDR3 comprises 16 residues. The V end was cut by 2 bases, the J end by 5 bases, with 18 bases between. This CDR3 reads CASSLLRNPGAYGYTF. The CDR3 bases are TGTGCCAGCAGCTTACTGCGGAACCCAGGGGCATATGGCTACACCTTC.

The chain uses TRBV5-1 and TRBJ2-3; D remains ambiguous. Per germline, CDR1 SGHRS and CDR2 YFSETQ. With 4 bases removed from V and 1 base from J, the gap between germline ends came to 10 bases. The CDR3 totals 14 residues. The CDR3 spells CASSGPARTDTQYF. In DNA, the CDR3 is TGCGCCAGCAGCGGGCCGGCGCGCACAGATACGCAGTATTTT.

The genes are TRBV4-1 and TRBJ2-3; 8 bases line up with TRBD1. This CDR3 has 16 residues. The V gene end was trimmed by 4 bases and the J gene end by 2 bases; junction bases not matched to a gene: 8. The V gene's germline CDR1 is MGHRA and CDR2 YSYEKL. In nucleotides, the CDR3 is TGCGCCAGCAGCCGTACCCCGGGACAGGACACAGATACGCAGTATTTT. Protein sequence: CASSRTPGQDTDTQYF.